These 29 T cell receptor beta chains were sequenced from one sample in a study of yellow fever vaccine responses in identical twins. MiXCR was run by TCRdb on the RT-PCR reads, yielding one entry per CDR3 protein. The sample lists 14,000 or so distinct CDR3 sequences; about four fifths were seen once. The sequencing used T cells from blood (PBMCs), unsorted or a sorted subset (not recorded which), collected before or after yellow fever vaccination (not recorded which). The source of these receptors is a woman between 18 and 29 years old who received the yellow fever vaccine.

This chain links TRBV18 with TRBJ2-3, with D possibly matching TRBD1 (5 bases). Germline lookup yields CDR1 KGHSH and CDR2 LQKENI. This CDR3 region has 13 residues. Trimming took 4 bases from V and 1 from J, leaving 6 bases between them. The DNA for the CDR3 is TGTGCCAGCTCACGGGGCCGCACAGATACGCAGTATTTT. Residues: CASSRGRTDTQYF. Combining the CDR3 with reference TRBV18 and TRBJ2-3 gives the whole variable domain NAGVMQNPRHLVRRRGQEARLRCSPMKGHSHVYWYRQLPEEGLKFMVYLQKENIIDESGMPKERFSAEFPKEGPSILRIQQVVRGDSAAYFCASSRGRTDTQYFGPGTRLTVL.

The chain has TRBV3-1 and TRBJ1-4, with no clear D. This CDR3 is built from 14 residues. Trimming left V 5 bases short and J 1 base short, with 8 bases between. Germline CDR1 and CDR2: LGHDT and YNNKEL (reference sequence). This CDR3 reads CASSDSLTNEKLFF. CDR3 DNA: TGTGCCAGCAGCGATTCCCTAACTAATGAAAAACTGTTTTTT.

The chain joins TRBV7-3 to TRBJ2-1, with D possibly being TRBD2 (5 bases). This CDR3 spans 13 amino acids. Trimming shortened V by 4 bases and J by 7 bases, and 11 bases separated the two germline ends. From germline, CDR1 is SGHTA and CDR2 FQGTGA. The CDR3 DNA follows: TGTGCCAGCAGCTCCCTACGGGGAAATGAGCAGTTCTTC. It yields the protein CASSSLRGNEQFF. The full variable domain, its missing parts supplied by reference TRBV7-3 and TRBJ2-1, is GAGVSQTPSNKVTEKGKYVELRCDPISGHTALYWYRQSLGQGPEFLIYFQGTGAADDSGLPNDRFFAVRPEGSVSTLKIQRTERGDSAVYLCASSSLRGNEQFFGPGTRLTVL.

The chain joins TRBV4-1 to TRBJ2-3, with D tentatively TRBD1 or TRBD2 (5 bases each). This CDR3 has 14 amino acids. V gave up 1 base and J gave up 1 base, with 6 bases separating them. Germline CDR1 and CDR2: MGHRA and YSYEKL. CDR3 amino acids: CASSQGGGTDTQYF. The CDR3 region has the DNA TGCGCCAGCAGCCAAGGAGGGGGCACAGATACGCAGTATTTT.

The CDR3 reads CASSLAGLAGGEQFF. The CDR3 coding sequence is TGTGCCAGCAGCTTAGCGGGACTAGCGGGGGGCGAGCAGTTCTTC. The genes are TRBV7-2 and TRBJ2-1; 15 bases fit TRBD2. V shed 0 bases, J shed 10 bases, and the junction held 1 base outside the gene matches. CDR1 is SGHTA and CDR2 is FQGNSA in the germline V gene. The CDR3 consists of 15 residues.

This clonotype has only one observation. The chain joins TRBV3-1 to TRBJ2-1; TRBD2 aligns across 9 bases. This CDR3 comprises 16 residues. V lost 0 bases and J lost 2; bases outside the gene matches: 2. Germline CDR1 reads LGHDT; CDR2 reads YNNKEL (reference sequence). The CDR3: CASSQDSGGPYNEQFF. The CDR3 coding sequence is TGTGCCAGCAGCCAAGATAGCGGGGGTCCCTACAATGAGCAGTTCTTC.

The V call is TRBV7-6, the J call TRBJ2-5, with 9 bases aligning to TRBD2. From germline, CDR1 is SGHVS and CDR2 FNYEAQ. Unmatched junction bases numbered 4, after V lost 5 bases and J lost 3 bases. The CDR3 runs to 14 residues. Here the CDR3 reads CASSQRLAEETQYF. The CDR3 DNA follows: TGTGCCAGCAGCCAGCGACTAGCGGAAGAGACCCAGTACTTC. Drawing the rest from reference TRBV7-6 and TRBJ2-5, the complete variable domain is GAGVSQSPRYKVTKRGQDVALRCDPISGHVSLYWYRQALGQGPEFLTYFNYEAQQDKSGLPNDRFSAERPEGSISTLTIQRTEQRDSAMYRCASSQRLAEETQYFGPGTRLLVL.

The rearrangement links TRBV20-1 to TRBJ2-5; D is ambiguous. The CDR3 is 13 amino acids. The V end was cut by 1 base, the J end by 0 bases, with 6 bases between. Germline lookup yields CDR1 DFQATT and CDR2 SNEGSKA (reference sequence). The CDR3 bases are TGCAGTGCTAGAGCTCCTAACCAAGAGACCCAGTACTTC. Amino acid sequence: CSARAPNQETQYF.

This clonotype was observed a few times. J is TRBJ2-3 and V is TRBV6-1; D is possibly TRBD2 (5 bases). CDR1 is MNHNS and CDR2 is SASEGT in the germline V gene. V was pared by 7 bases and J by 6 bases, with 8 bases between. The CDR3 extends over 11 amino acids. The CDR3: CASKTGDTQYF. Written as DNA, the CDR3 is TGTGCCAGCAAAACGGGGGATACGCAGTATTTT.

V gene TRBV29-1 combines with J gene TRBJ2-2, with D unresolved. Germline V CDR1 and CDR2: SQVTM, ANQGSEA. V was pared by 1 base and J by 4 bases, with 7 bases between. The CDR3 is 13 amino acids. The CDR3 sequence is CSVEAPLTGELFF. DNA for the CDR3: TGCAGCGTTGAAGCCCCCCTCACCGGGGAGCTGTTTTTT.

V and J are TRBV6-5 and TRBJ2-3; TRBD2 matches 8 bases. Trimming cost V 0 bases and J 3 bases; bases outside gene matches: 8. CDR3 length equals 17 residues. The V gene's germline CDR1 is MNHEY and CDR2 SVGAGI. The CDR3 coding sequence is TGTGCCAGCAGTTACTCCTCCGGGGGACTAGGAACAGATACGCAGTATTTT. Its protein is CASSYSSGGLGTDTQYF.

The chain carries TRBV5-1 and TRBJ2-1; 8 positions match TRBD2. The V segment lost 0 bases and the J segment 3 bases; nucleotides outside the gene matches: 5. Germline assignment: CDR1 SGHRS and CDR2 YFSETQ. This CDR3 has 16 amino acids. Here the CDR3 DNA reads TGCGCCAGCAGCTTGGAGGCGGGGGGTATCTACAATGAGCAGTTCTTC. As protein: CASSLEAGGIYNEQFF.

The chain couples TRBV11-3 to TRBJ2-3, with 8 bases lining up with TRBD2. Germline lookup yields CDR1 SGHNT and CDR2 YENEEA. CDR3 length: 17 amino acids. V dropped 2 bases and J dropped 0; count of bases not matched to a gene: 7. In nucleotides, the CDR3 is TGTGCCAGCAGCTTATTGGCGGGGGGTACCAGCACAGATACGCAGTATTTT. Its protein product is CASSLLAGGTSTDTQYF.

The gene calls are TRBV11-1 and TRBJ1-2; D uncertain. CDR3 size: 14 residues. The germline V gene encodes CDR1 SGHAT and CDR2 FQDESV (reference sequence). Trimming took 2 bases from V and 0 from J, leaving 7 bases between them. The DNA of the CDR3 is TGTGCCAGCAGCTTATGGTCGGCTAACTATGGCTACACCTTC. Protein sequence: CASSLWSANYGYTF.

The chain is built from TRBV28 and TRBJ1-5; D unresolved. The ends were cut back, 3 bases at V and 5 bases at J, with 5 bases in the middle. This CDR3 region has 12 residues. Per the germline V gene, CDR1 is MDHEN and CDR2 is SYDVKM. CDR3 sequence reads: CASSFRDQPQHF. The DNA for the CDR3 is TGTGCCAGCAGTTTCCGGGATCAGCCCCAGCATTTT.

The chain links TRBV7-9 to TRBJ1-1; D unresolved. The V gene's germline CDR1 is SEHNR and CDR2 FQNEAQ (reference sequence). Between the trimmed V and J ends, which lost 3 bases and 0 bases, there was a span of 8 bases. CDR3 length: 14 residues. The CDR3 DNA is TGTGCCAGCAGCTTGGGAGACATGAACACTGAAGCTTTCTTT. It specifies CASSLGDMNTEAFF.

The chain joins TRBV9 to TRBJ1-5; no definite D call. Looked up from germline, CDR1 is SGDLS and CDR2 is YYNGEE. Trimming took 3 bases from V and 2 from J, leaving 12 bases between them. This CDR3 has 15 amino acids. This CDR3 is CASSEEVMGNQPQHF. CDR3 coding DNA: TGTGCCAGCAGCGAGGAAGTAATGGGCAATCAGCCCCAGCATTTT.

This clonotype was recorded only once. Germline is not matched at one junction end, which may reflect a read error. This chain links TRBV18 with TRBJ1-1, with TRBD1 as a possible D gene (6 bases). Germline CDR1 and CDR2: KGHSH and LQKENI. The CDR3 has 13 amino acids. This chain's CDR3 is CVSSVRGGPEAFF. CDR3 coding DNA: TGTGTCAGCTCAGTGAGGGGGGGCCCTGAAGCTTTCTTT.

This clonotype was detected once. The V and J genes are TRBV18 and TRBJ1-2; TRBD1 is a possible D gene (6 bases). The V end lost 6 bases, the J end lost 8 bases, and 13 bases lay between the germline ends. The CDR3 totals 12 residues. The germline V gene encodes CDR1 KGHSH and CDR2 LQKENI. The CDR3 nucleotides read TGTGCCAGCTCCGATGGACAGACCGGCTACACCTTC. It yields the protein CASSDGQTGYTF.

This chain connects TRBV2 to TRBJ2-1; TRBD2 might be the D (6 bases). The V end was cut by 8 bases, the J end by 2 bases, with 22 bases between. Germline CDR1 reads SNHLY; CDR2 reads FYNNEI. The CDR3 extends over 17 amino acids. CDR3: CASGRNLAQLAYNEQFF. CDR3 nucleotides: TGTGCCAGCGGGAGGAACCTAGCGCAACTCGCCTACAATGAGCAGTTCTTC.

About this clonotype: Compared with germline, one end of the junction differs, possibly owing to a read error. This chain joins TRBV4-2 and TRBJ2-1; 13 bases match TRBD2. The CDR3 is 16 residues long. Per the germline V gene, CDR1 is LGHNA and CDR2 is YNFKEQ. CDR3 amino acids: CVSSQQTSGGFGEQFF. CDR3 coding DNA: TGTGTCAGCAGCCAACAGACTAGCGGGGGGTTTGGTGAGCAGTTCTTC.

The V call is TRBV20-1, the J call TRBJ2-1; either TRBD1 or TRBD2 may fit D (6 bases each). The V end was cut by 5 bases, the J end by 10 bases, with 9 bases between. CDR3 size: 10 residues. Germline CDR1 is DFQATT and CDR2 is SNEGSKA (reference sequence). The CDR3 region has the DNA TGCAGTGCTGGGGGGCCCGAGCAGTTCTTC. Its translation is CSAGGPEQFF.

The chain employs TRBV4-1 and TRBJ1-6, with D possibly being TRBD1 (5 bases). CDR3 size: 16 residues. The germline V and J ends were trimmed by 1 base and 9 bases, with 16 bases remaining between them. The germline gives CDR1 MGHRA, CDR2 YSYEKL. Here the CDR3 reads CASSQGLRDPISPLHF. The CDR3 bases are TGCGCCAGCAGCCAAGGGCTCAGGGACCCAATTTCACCCCTCCACTTT.

J is TRBJ2-3 and V is TRBV29-1; D gene unclear. Germline V gene sequence: CDR1 SQVTM, CDR2 ANQGSEA. The CDR3 loop spans 13 amino acids. V lost 4 bases and J 4 bases, leaving 12 bases between the germline ends. CDR3 sequence: CSVVEVVADTQYF. The CDR3 region has the DNA TGCAGCGTTGTCGAGGTGGTGGCAGATACGCAGTATTTT.

This chain connects TRBV4-3 to TRBJ2-1; D remains unclear. This CDR3 region has 15 residues. Germline CDR1 LGHNA, CDR2 YSLEER. V gave up 1 base and J gave up 0 bases, with 7 bases separating them. The CDR3 loop is CASSQGLLSYNEQFF. CDR3 in DNA: TGCGCCAGCAGCCAAGGGCTACTCTCCTACAATGAGCAGTTCTTC.

The rearrangement links TRBV29-1 to TRBJ1-1, with 7 bases matching TRBD1. The CDR3 is made up of 13 amino acids. CDR1 is SQVTM, CDR2 ANQGSEA, per germline. With 6 bases clipped from V and 0 bases from J, the junction kept 4 bases outside the gene matches. The CDR3 DNA reads TGCAGCGTGCAGGGACAGATGAACACTGAAGCTTTCTTT. Residues: CSVQGQMNTEAFF.

The rearrangement uses TRBV18 and TRBJ2-1, with 11 bases lining up with TRBD2. Per germline, CDR1 KGHSH and CDR2 LQKENI. After removal of 2 bases from V and 0 bases from J, the junction contained 3 bases not matched to a gene. CDR3 length: 17 residues. In DNA form, the CDR3 reads TGTGCCAGCTCACCAGGACTAGCGGGTAGCTCCTACAATGAGCAGTTCTTC. It specifies CASSPGLAGSSYNEQFF. The variable domain in full, completed from reference TRBV18 and TRBJ2-1, reads NAGVMQNPRHLVRRRGQEARLRCSPMKGHSHVYWYRQLPEEGLKFMVYLQKENIIDESGMPKERFSAEFPKEGPSILRIQQVVRGDSAAYFCASSPGLAGSSYNEQFFGPGTRLTVL.

In DNA, the CDR3 is TGCAGTGCTATTCCGGTCAATCAGCCCCAGCATTTT. Translation gives CSAIPVNQPQHF. The rearrangement links TRBV20-1 to TRBJ1-5, with no clear D. Germline V gene lookup returns CDR1 DFQATT and CDR2 SNEGSKA (reference sequence). The germline V and J ends were trimmed by 4 bases and 3 bases, with 7 bases remaining between them. The CDR3 sequence is 12 residues long.

This clonotype was seen once. The chain joins TRBV7-9 to TRBJ2-7; D gene unclear. The CDR3 covers 14 residues. The germline gives CDR1 SEHNR, CDR2 FQNEAQ (reference sequence). V dropped 0 bases and J dropped 3 bases, with 9 bases sitting between them. Written as DNA, the CDR3 is TGTGCCAGCAGCTTAGCAGGTGAGAGCTACGAGCAGTACTTC. Translating gives CASSLAGESYEQYF.